This T cell receptor (beta chain) was documented in a study of T cells in tuberculosis. About the study: IGRA-negative adolescents, IGRA-positive adolescents with latent tuberculosis and adults with active tuberculosis formed this South African cohort.

Time point reported: new active TB diagnosis, blood taken before or within 7 days of starting treatment. The study, taken as a whole, reports: A GMM-specific repertoire classifier reached about 90% accuracy, AUROC about 0.9.

This clone showed up just a few times. Its antigen is still unknown. The method was immunoSEQ multiplex PCR; TCRdb's version includes in-frame clones alone and lacks a portion of them. The top ten hold less than 5.5% of the sample, which has fewer than 35,000 clones, 86% seen once. The TCR was taken from an adult with tuberculosis. Sample: PBMCs, taken at tuberculosis diagnosis.

The CDR3 region has the DNA TGTGCCAGCAGTCCGGGACAGGGGGCGTCTGAAAAACTGTTTTTT. It specifies CASSPGQGASEKLFF. V and J are TRBV27 and TRBJ1-4, with 12 bases aligning to TRBD1. This CDR3 has 15 residues. The V and J ends lost 5 bases and 7 bases, in that order; junction bases with no gene match: 5. CDR1 is MNHEY and CDR2 is SMNVEV in the germline V gene (reference sequence).